This TCR beta chain is from a study of T and B cells in COVID-19 patients. Points on this clonotype: A read error is likely, as this CDR3 ends without the conserved phenylalanine or tryptophan. The limits of the CDR3 on the DNA are not certain, so only TCRdb's listed CDR3 is given.

The CDR3 length equals 12 residues, ends included. Germline-derived CDR1 and CDR2 are MNHEY and SVGEGT. From blood, about 220-500 ng of genomic DNA served as TRB template. Multiplex PCR with BIOMED2 TRB-A/B primer pools amplified TRB rearrangements. Using its own MiXCR run on the multiplex PCR reads, TCRdb lists one record per CDR3 protein. Found here are more than 9,500 distinct CDR3 sequences, around 30% of them singletons; the top ten hold under 30%. Sequencing was carried out using blood. The rearrangement uses TRBV6-2 or TRBV6-3 and TRBJ2-7; the table assigns TRBD1, which was not confirmed against the DNA. This TCR came from a human donor who had recovered from COVID-19. The CDR3: CASNTYPGQGVY.